This T cell receptor (beta chain) was found in a study of OX40 agonist ivuxolimab in advanced cancers. Study context: With ivuxolimab, an agonistic anti-OX40 (CD134) antibody, patients were treated. Dose-escalation cases comprised hepatocellular carcinoma, melanoma, renal cell or head and neck cancer. Three patients got partial responses; one had hepatocellular carcinoma and two had cutaneous melanoma. Whole-study findings and limits: A proportion of nonresponders additionally exhibited low normalized T-cell clonal expansion.

About this clone: Its antigen is unknown.

Sequencing used immunoSEQ multiplex PCR; TCRdb keeps in-frame clones, though not all of them. The profile covers about 69,000 clones, with 90% appearing a single time and about 10% taken by the ten largest. Germline assignment: CDR1 SGHTA and CDR2 FQGTGA. V was clipped by 2 bases and J by 9 bases, with 8 bases between them. The CDR3 contains 12 residues. The receptor was isolated from an adult with an advanced solid tumor such as melanoma, head and neck, liver or kidney cancer. Specimen: CD4+ or CD8+ T cells sorted from blood, collected in a trial of the OX40 agonist ivuxolimab. The V gene is TRBV7-3, the J gene TRBJ2-1; D is unclear. The DNA for the CDR3 is TGTGCCAGCAGCTTAGACGGTAGTGAGCAGTTCTTC. Translated, it gives CASSLDGSEQFF.